A single sample gave rise to the 30 T cell receptor beta chains below, sequenced in a study of T cell changes during pregnancy in multiple sclerosis. Clones were sequenced by immunoSEQ multiplex PCR, and TCRdb holds only the in-frame ones, with some missing. The sample has roughly 37,000 clones; 92% are singletons. The sequenced sample was CD8+ T cells from peripheral blood mononuclear cells, obtained before pregnancy. These receptors all come from a female donor with multiple sclerosis, enrolled in a pregnancy study.

This chain uses TRBV27 with TRBJ2-7, with 9 positions matching TRBD2. Germline CDR1 and CDR2: MNHEY and SMNVEV (reference sequence). V trimming: 4 bases; J trimming: 2 bases; junction bases outside the gene matches: 9. The CDR3 has 16 amino acids. The CDR3 reads CASSSPSGRPPYEQYF. CDR3 DNA: TGTGCCAGCAGTTCCCCGAGCGGGAGGCCTCCCTACGAGCAGTACTTC.

V is TRBV7-9 and J is TRBJ2-7; 7 positions agree with TRBD1. Germline CDR1 reads SEHNR; CDR2 reads FQNEAQ (reference sequence). The CDR3 runs to 13 residues. J lost 9 bases, V lost 4 bases, and 9 bases had no gene match. CDR3 bases: TGTGCCAGCAGCTGGGGGACAGAGACCGGGCAGTACTTC. Its protein is CASSWGTETGQYF.

This sequence joins TRBV27 and TRBJ1-2, with 8 bases matching TRBD1. CDR3 length equals 14 residues. The germline CDR1 and CDR2 sequences are MNHEY and SMNVEV (reference sequence). Unmatched junction bases numbered 7, after V lost 7 bases and J lost 3 bases. Written as DNA, the CDR3 is TGTGCCAGCAAACCGGACAGGGCCCACTATGGCTACACCTTC. Translation: CASKPDRAHYGYTF.

V and J are TRBV5-5 and TRBJ2-3; 12 bases are shared with TRBD2. Germline-derived CDR1 and CDR2 are SGHKS and YYEKEE (reference sequence). This CDR3 spans 16 amino acids. Trimming at V came to 4 bases and at J to 5 bases, leaving 8 bases not matched to a gene. This CDR3 is CASSAWTSGDGDTQYF. In DNA form, the CDR3 reads TGTGCCAGCAGCGCATGGACTAGCGGGGATGGAGATACGCAGTATTTT. Full variable domain (rest looked up from reference TRBV5-5 and TRBJ2-3): DAGVTQSPTHLIKTRGQQVTLRCSPISGHKSVSWYQQVLGQGPQFIFQYYEKEERGRGNFPDRFSARQFPNYSSELNVNALLLGDSALYLCASSAWTSGDGDTQYFGPGTRLTVL.

This clone came up a few times. The chain recombines TRBV6-1 with TRBJ2-1, with 7 bases that match TRBD2. The CDR3 runs 14 residues. Germline CDR1 MNHNS, CDR2 SASEGT. V dropped 6 bases and J dropped 7; count of bases not matched to a gene: 9. The CDR3 loop is CASRAGPGGNEQFF. In DNA form, the CDR3 reads TGTGCCAGCAGAGCGGGACCCGGAGGGAATGAGCAGTTCTTC.

This sequence joins TRBV7-9 and TRBJ1-1; TRBD1 matches at 8 bases. The V and J ends lost 5 bases and 4 bases, in that order; junction bases with no gene match: 9. Germline V gives CDR1 SEHNR, CDR2 FQNEAQ (reference sequence). CDR3 length equals 15 residues. In nucleotides, the CDR3 is TGTGCCAGCAGCCCTCAGGGGGCTGGAGGCACTGAAGCTTTCTTT. Translation gives CASSPQGAGGTEAFF.

J is TRBJ2-7 and V is TRBV7-9; 7 bases are a match to TRBD1. Trimming cost V 4 bases and J 5 bases; bases outside gene matches: 8. This CDR3 has 14 residues. The germline V gene has CDR1 SEHNR and CDR2 FQNEAQ (reference sequence). The CDR3 is CASSSSGGFDEQYF. The CDR3 DNA sequence: TGTGCCAGCAGCTCGTCAGGGGGTTTTGACGAGCAGTACTTC. The full variable domain, completed using reference TRBV7-9 and TRBJ2-7, is DTGVSQNPRHKITKRGQNVTFRCDPISEHNRLYWYRQTLGQGPEFLTYFQNEAQLEKSRLLSDRFSAERPKGSFSTLEIQRTEQGDSAMYLCASSSSGGFDEQYFGPGTRLTVT.

Worth noting for this clone: Mismatch with germline at one junction end may stem from a read error. The rearrangement uses TRBV2 and TRBJ1-4, with 10 bases that match TRBD1. The CDR3 totals 14 residues. Germline CDR1 is SNHLY and CDR2 is FYNNEI. This CDR3 is CASSAGWDRGLENF. As DNA, the CDR3 is TGTGCCAGCAGTGCAGGGTGGGACAGGGGCCTGGAGAATTTT. Variable domain in full (rest from reference TRBV2 and TRBJ1-4): EPEVTQTPSHQVTQMGQEVILRCVPISNHLYFYWYRQILGQKVEFLVSFYNNEISEKSEIFDDQFSVERPDGSNFTLKIRSTKLEDSAMYFCASSAGWDRGLENFGSGTQLSVL.

This chain connects TRBV5-1 to TRBJ1-4; D not certain. V was cut by 4 bases and J by 0 bases, with 22 bases left in between. Per germline, CDR1 SGHRS and CDR2 YFSETQ. This CDR3 has 19 amino acids. The CDR3 DNA follows: TGCGCCAGCAGCCTTTCAGAGGCGTTTGAGGAAGCAACTAATGAAAAACTGTTTTTT. Translation: CASSLSEAFEEATNEKLFF.

V usage is TRBV30 and J usage is TRBJ2-7, with TRBD2 identical over 7 bases. The CDR3 is made up of 12 amino acids. V lost 3 bases, J lost 2 bases, and 1 base stayed unmatched. CDR1 and CDR2 from the germline V gene are GTSNPN and SVGIG (reference sequence). CDR3 in amino acids: CAWSGRTYEQYF. CDR3 in DNA: TGTGCCTGGAGCGGGAGGACCTACGAGCAGTACTTC.

This clone was seen only once. CDR3 in amino acids: CASSLGPRRGNEQYF. CDR3 in DNA: TGTGCCAGCAGTCTGGGTCCAAGAAGAGGAAACGAGCAGTACTTC. The chain employs TRBV27 and TRBJ2-7; no reliable D call. V was trimmed by 5 bases and J by 5 bases, leaving 19 bases between them. Germline CDR1 reads MNHEY; CDR2 reads SMNVEV (reference sequence). The CDR3 is 15 residues long.

The chain links TRBV28 to TRBJ2-4; 10 bases agree with TRBD2. Germline CDR1 MDHEN, CDR2 SYDVKM. J gave up 9 bases and V 4 bases, and 12 bases lay outside the gene matches. The CDR3 sequence is 16 residues long. CDR3 DNA sequence: TGTGCCAGCAGTTCACAGCTGGGGGCTAGCGGGGGCATTCAGTACTTC. Encoded protein: CASSSQLGASGGIQYF. Full variable domain (rest looked up from reference TRBV28 and TRBJ2-4): DVKVTQSSRYLVKRTGEKVFLECVQDMDHENMFWYRQDPGLGLRLIYFSYDVKMKEKGDIPEGYSVSREKKERFSLILESASTNQTSMYLCASSSQLGASGGIQYFGAGTRLSVL.

The chain combines TRBV28 with TRBJ1-5, with no clear D. Trimming removed 4 bases at V and 6 bases at J, with 4 bases between. From germline, CDR1 is MDHEN and CDR2 SYDVKM. This CDR3 has 11 residues. The CDR3 reads CASSSGQPQHF. The CDR3 DNA follows: TGTGCCAGCAGTTCGGGTCAGCCCCAGCATTTT.

V is TRBV9 and J is TRBJ1-3, with TRBD1 matching 7 bases. The CDR3 totals 16 residues. V lost 3 bases to trimming and J lost 3 bases; unmatched junction nucleotides: 9. Germline V gene sequence: CDR1 SGDLS, CDR2 YYNGEE. In nucleotides, the CDR3 is TGTGCCAGCAGCGAGCAAACCTGGGACAGTGGAAACACCATATATTTT. Amino acids: CASSEQTWDSGNTIYF.

The chain uses TRBV7-9 and TRBJ1-4, with 7 positions matching TRBD1. Losses at the gene ends were 3 bases for V and 5 bases for J; bases not matched to a gene: 9. The germline CDR1 and CDR2 sequences are SEHNR and FQNEAQ (reference sequence). The CDR3 length is 16 residues. The CDR3 sequence is CASSFGPGQPNEKLFF. Here the CDR3 DNA reads TGTGCCAGCAGCTTCGGCCCGGGACAGCCAAATGAAAAACTGTTTTTT. The variable domain in full, with the rest retrieved from reference TRBV7-9 and TRBJ1-4, is DTGVSQNPRHKITKRGQNVTFRCDPISEHNRLYWYRQTLGQGPEFLTYFQNEAQLEKSRLLSDRFSAERPKGSFSTLEIQRTEQGDSAMYLCASSFGPGQPNEKLFFGSGTQLSVL.

CDR3: CASSLGGLSIEQYF. The CDR3 region has the DNA TGTGCCAGCAGCTTAGGGGGACTATCGATTGAGCAGTACTTC. The chain employs TRBV7-9 and TRBJ2-7, with 7 bases lining up with TRBD2. Looked up from germline, CDR1 is SEHNR and CDR2 is FQNEAQ (reference sequence). This CDR3 spans 14 amino acids. V lost 1 base, J lost 7 bases, and 7 bases stayed unmatched.

The V call is TRBV4-1, the J call TRBJ1-2, with 7 positions matching TRBD1. This CDR3 has 15 amino acids. Trimming took 0 bases from V and 6 from J; bases not matched to a gene: 7. Germline CDR1 is MGHRA and CDR2 is YSYEKL. CDR3 DNA: TGCGCCAGCAGCCAAGATGACAGGGCTAAACATGGCTACACCTTC. Protein sequence: CASSQDDRAKHGYTF.

V usage is TRBV19 and J usage is TRBJ1-5; 9 bases are shared with TRBD1. Germline trimming cut 10 bases from V and 7 bases from J; bases unmatched to any gene: 14. The CDR3 extends over 15 amino acids. CDR1 and CDR2 from the germline V gene are LNHDA and SQIVND (reference sequence). The CDR3 region is CATCINSGQGQPQHF. The DNA of the CDR3 is TGTGCCACCTGTATAAACTCGGGACAGGGACAGCCCCAGCATTTT.

The V call is TRBV2, the J call TRBJ2-7; weak D call: TRBD1 (6 bases). With 5 bases removed from V and 1 base from J, the gap between germline ends came to 15 bases. Germline V CDR1 and CDR2: SNHLY, FYNNEI. The CDR3 has 15 amino acids. CDR3 residues: CASSPRDIISYEQYF. CDR3 nucleotides: TGTGCCAGCAGTCCCCGGGACATAATTTCCTACGAGCAGTACTTC. The full variable domain, in which reference TRBV2 and TRBJ2-7 provide the parts outside the CDR3, is EPEVTQTPSHQVTQMGQEVILRCVPISNHLYFYWYRQILGQKVEFLVSFYNNEISEKSEIFDDQFSVERPDGSNFTLKIRSTKLEDSAMYFCASSPRDIISYEQYFGPGTRLTVT.

The chain combines TRBV9 with TRBJ2-1; D perhaps matches TRBD2 (5 bases). The germline V gene encodes CDR1 SGDLS and CDR2 YYNGEE. V was pared by 0 bases and J by 0 bases, with 7 bases between. The CDR3 consists of 15 residues. The CDR3 region has the DNA TGTGCCAGCAGCGTAGGGGAGAGCTCCTACAATGAGCAGTTCTTC. Translation gives CASSVGESSYNEQFF. Drawing the rest from reference TRBV9 and TRBJ2-1, the complete variable domain is DSGVTQTPKHLITATGQRVTLRCSPRSGDLSVYWYQQSLDQGLQFLIQYYNGEERAKGNILERFSAQQFPDLHSELNLSSLELGDSALYFCASSVGESSYNEQFFGPGTRLTVL.

The chain couples TRBV6-5 to TRBJ2-1, with TRBD2 matching 8 bases. J gave up 9 bases and V 8 bases, and 6 bases lay outside the gene matches. This CDR3 has 12 residues. The germline gives CDR1 MNHEY, CDR2 SVGAGI. For the CDR3, the DNA is TGTGCCAGCGGACTAGCCCTCGGTGAGCAGTTCTTC. Its protein product is CASGLALGEQFF.

This clone was seen a single time. V usage is TRBV7-6 and J usage is TRBJ1-4; 11 positions match TRBD1. This CDR3 spans 19 amino acids. CDR1 is SGHVS and CDR2 is FNYEAQ in the germline V gene. With V trimmed by 0 bases and J by 1 base, 7 bases remained unmatched. CDR3 sequence reads: CASSLAPGQGVLTNEKLFF. The DNA for the CDR3 is TGTGCCAGCAGCTTAGCCCCGGGACAGGGGGTACTAACTAATGAAAAACTGTTTTTT.

This chain uses TRBV6-1 with TRBJ1-2; TRBD1 matches 10 bases. The CDR3 runs 14 residues. V lost 10 bases and J lost 7; bases outside the gene matches: 12. Germline-derived CDR1 and CDR2 are MNHNS and SASEGT. CDR3 protein: CATPHYRDRGGYTF. In DNA, the CDR3 is TGTGCCACGCCCCACTACCGGGACAGGGGTGGCTACACCTTC.

Points on this clone: One junction end does not reproduce the germline sequence, and a read error may be involved. The chain has TRBV15 and TRBJ2-7; tentatively, D is TRBD1 (6 bases). The germline gives CDR1 LNHNV, CDR2 YYDKDF (reference sequence). This CDR3 is built from 13 residues. CDR3 sequence reads: CATSRDRFNEQYF. Written as DNA, the CDR3 is TGTGCCACCAGCCGAGACAGGTTCAACGAGCAGTACTTC.

CDR3 loop: CASSPSAAAVNTEAFF. CDR3 DNA: TGTGCCAGCAGCCCCAGCGCGGCCGCAGTGAACACTGAAGCTTTCTTT. The chain recombines TRBV7-9 with TRBJ1-1, with unresolved D. Trimming cost V 5 bases and J 0 bases, with 16 bases left between them. The germline V gene encodes CDR1 SEHNR and CDR2 FQNEAQ (reference sequence). The CDR3 is 16 residues long. Complete variable domain (other parts from reference TRBV7-9 and TRBJ1-1): DTGVSQNPRHKITKRGQNVTFRCDPISEHNRLYWYRQTLGQGPEFLTYFQNEAQLEKSRLLSDRFSAERPKGSFSTLEIQRTEQGDSAMYLCASSPSAAAVNTEAFFGQGTRLTVV.

The chain uses TRBV11-2 and TRBJ1-4; D not resolved. CDR1 and CDR2 from the germline V gene are SGHAT and FQNNGV. This CDR3 spans 15 amino acids. V lost 5 bases to trimming and J lost 2 bases, with 12 bases between them. The CDR3 DNA sequence: TGTGCCAGCAGCCGCAGGACGGGGACTAATGAAAAACTGTTTTTT. It yields the protein CASSRRTGTNEKLFF.

The genes are TRBV27 and TRBJ2-1; TRBD1 might be the D (5 bases). This CDR3 contains 13 residues. Per the germline V gene, CDR1 is MNHEY and CDR2 is SMNVEV (reference sequence). Trimming shortened V by 3 bases and J by 10 bases, and 13 bases separated the two germline ends. The chain's CDR3 is CASSFGREREQFF. CDR3 in DNA: TGTGCCAGCAGTTTTGGCAGGGAACGGGAGCAGTTCTTC.

This chain joins TRBV7-2 and TRBJ2-7, with TRBD2 matching 7 bases. Looked up from germline, CDR1 is SGHTA and CDR2 is FQGNSA. The junction had 11 bases not matched to a gene; V was cut back by 5 bases and J by 7 bases. The CDR3 is 14 amino acids. CDR3 nucleotide sequence: TGTGCCAGCAGCCCGCGCGATGGGGGGGGAGAGCAGTACTTC. Translating gives CASSPRDGGGEQYF.

This clone was observed a single time. The J gene is TRBJ1-3, the V gene TRBV4-1; D not resolved. The CDR3 contains 16 residues. V lost 2 bases and J 2 bases, leaving 13 bases between the germline ends. Germline V gives CDR1 MGHRA, CDR2 YSYEKL. In DNA form, the CDR3 reads TGCGCCAGCAGCCAACGTCCGGGGTCTACTGGAAACACCATATATTTT. It yields the protein CASSQRPGSTGNTIYF.

This clone is a singleton in its sample. This chain links TRBV9 with TRBJ2-7; tentatively, D is TRBD2 (6 bases). This CDR3 comprises 15 residues. Germline lookup yields CDR1 SGDLS and CDR2 YYNGEE. The V gene lost 0 bases and the J gene lost 0 bases, with 10 bases spanning the gap. The CDR3 sequence is CASSVGASDSYEQYF. The CDR3 nucleotides are TGTGCCAGCAGCGTAGGGGCTAGCGACTCCTACGAGCAGTACTTC.